This paragraph reports one T cell receptor (beta chain). V gave up 0 bases and J gave up 0 bases, with 9 bases separating them. In germline, CDR1 is MNHEY, CDR2 SMNVEV (reference sequence). The CDR3 covers 15 residues. The sample comes from a study of blood T cell repertoires in COVID-19. About the research overall: Specimens from acute and convalescent COVID-19 originated in the United States, Italy and Spain.

As handled by the study authors: Amplification from reference gene primers served as the basis for estimated nucleated cell counts. Measured with immunoSEQ multiplex PCR; TCRdb has only the in-frame clones, and not every one. V and J calls plus clone size are reproduced from that table; the DNA served to infer D and trimming. The sample lists approximately 190,000 clones, 86% occurring once. The chain couples TRBV27 to TRBJ2-7, with D possibly matching TRBD1 (5 bases). Sequencing used peripheral blood. The origin of this receptor is a man aged 80 or over with acute or convalescent COVID-19. This CDR3 is CASSLSPQGSYEQYF. CDR3 coding DNA: TGTGCCAGCAGTTTATCGCCTCAGGGCTCCTACGAGCAGTACTTC.